This TCR beta chain was identified during a study of OX40 agonist ivuxolimab in advanced cancers. Profiled with immunoSEQ multiplex PCR; TCRdb holds only in-frame clones, not every one. The table lists nearly 80,000 clones, 84% of them singletons. General study points: Antigen specificity of clonally expanded peripheral T cells was not established.

Note on this clone: The antigen is not known.

CDR1 is SGHTA, CDR2 FQGNSA, per germline. V lost 7 bases and J lost 4; bases outside the gene matches: 10. The CDR3 has 15 residues. The V call is TRBV7-2, the J call TRBJ1-3; 7 nucleotides line up with TRBD1. The TCR comes from an adult with an advanced solid tumor such as melanoma, head and neck, liver or kidney cancer. The specimen was CD4+ or CD8+ T cells sorted from blood, collected in a trial of the OX40 agonist ivuxolimab. The CDR3 DNA reads TGTGCCAGCACCAAAGGGACAGTGGCGGGAAACACCATATATTTT. Its translation is CASTKGTVAGNTIYF.